The clone carrying this T cell receptor (beta chain) was seen a single time. Its matching antigen is unknown. This sample was included in a study of cytomegalovirus exposure and HLA in healthy donors. The wider study: An analysis done earlier identified some 120 million unique TCR beta sequences from roughly 190 million T cells. Some 80 million unique TCR sequences came from HLA-typed donors in an early release.

Study-wide results and caveats: A classifier reportedly called cytomegalovirus status with high sensitivity and specificity. Presence/absence results assume similar sequencing depth per donor, which may not hold.

The PCR was carried out with 60 Vbeta primers and 13 Jbeta primers. Only in-frame clones appear in the TCRdb table, and some are missing; sequencing was by immunoSEQ multiplex PCR. The sample shows roughly 190,000 clones, approximately 86% of them seen only once. This CDR3 has 11 amino acids. Trimming shortened V by 2 bases and J by 6 bases, and 7 bases separated the two germline ends. CDR1 GTSNPN and CDR2 SVGIG come from the germline V gene (reference sequence). The chain carries TRBV30 and TRBJ1-1; no clear D. Specimen: PBMCs. The sequence derives from a boy aged 2 to 10 in good health and CMV-seronegative. The CDR3: CAWSPSAEAFF. CDR3 nucleotides: TGTGCCTGGAGTCCAAGCGCTGAAGCTTTCTTT.